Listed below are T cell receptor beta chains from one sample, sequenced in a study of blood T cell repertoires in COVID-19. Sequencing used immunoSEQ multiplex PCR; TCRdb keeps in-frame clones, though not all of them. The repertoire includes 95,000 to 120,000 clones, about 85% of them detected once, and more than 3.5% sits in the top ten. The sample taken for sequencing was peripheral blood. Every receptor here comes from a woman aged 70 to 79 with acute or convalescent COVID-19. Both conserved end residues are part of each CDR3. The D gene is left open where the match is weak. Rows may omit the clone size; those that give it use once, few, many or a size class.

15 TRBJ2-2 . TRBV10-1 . TGCGCCAGCAGTGAGTCCCTCGCGAACACCGGGGAGCTGTTTTTT CASSESLANTGELFF
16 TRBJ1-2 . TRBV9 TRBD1 TGTGCCAGCAGCCCGATGGGACAGGGCAACAACTATGGCTACACCTTC CASSPMGQGNNYGYTF
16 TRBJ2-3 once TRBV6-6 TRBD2 TGTGCCAGCAGTTCTCACAGCGGGAGCTGGCCAGATACGCAGTATTTT CASSSHSGSWPDTQYF
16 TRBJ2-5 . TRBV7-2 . TGTGCCAGCAGCTTGGGACCATTAAGACGGGGGGAGACCCAGTACTTC CASSLGPLRRGETQYF
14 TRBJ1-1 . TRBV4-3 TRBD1 TGCGCCAGCAGCCAAGAGCCAGGGGGCACTGAAGCTTTCTTT CASSQEPGGTEAFF
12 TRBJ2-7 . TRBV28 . TGTGCCACCAACCGGCGACTCTACGAGCAGTACTTC CATNRRLYEQYF
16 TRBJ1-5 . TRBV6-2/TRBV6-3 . TGTGCCAGCAGCCCCTTTTCAGGGGTCAGCAATCAGCCCCAGCATTTT CASSPFSGVSNQPQHF
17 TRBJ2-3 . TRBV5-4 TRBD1 TGTGCCAGCAGCAGGGGGACAGGGGGGACTAACACAGATACGCAGTATTTT CASSRGTGGTNTDTQYF
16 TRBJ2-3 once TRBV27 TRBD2 TGTGCCAGCAGTTTCGGACTAGCGGGCGGCACAGATACGCAGTATTTT CASSFGLAGGTDTQYF
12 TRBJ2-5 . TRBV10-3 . TGTGCCATCAGTGGAGGAGTGGAGACCCAGTACTTC CAISGGVETQYF
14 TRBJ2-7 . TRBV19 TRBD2 TGTGCCAGTAGCCGACTAGCGGACACCTACGAGCAGTACTTC CASSRLADTYEQYF
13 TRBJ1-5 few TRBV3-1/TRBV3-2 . TGTGCCAGCAGCCAAGAACGCGGTCAGCCCCAGCATTTT CASSQERGQPQHF
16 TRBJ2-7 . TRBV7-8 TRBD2 TGTGCCAGCAGCCCCGGGACTAGCGGGAGGGTGTACGAGCAGTACTTC CASSPGTSGRVYEQYF
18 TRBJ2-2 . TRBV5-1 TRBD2 TGCGCCAGCACCAAGAGCCCGGCGGGGGGGAAGCTAACCGGGGAGCTGTTTTTT CASTKSPAGGKLTGELFF